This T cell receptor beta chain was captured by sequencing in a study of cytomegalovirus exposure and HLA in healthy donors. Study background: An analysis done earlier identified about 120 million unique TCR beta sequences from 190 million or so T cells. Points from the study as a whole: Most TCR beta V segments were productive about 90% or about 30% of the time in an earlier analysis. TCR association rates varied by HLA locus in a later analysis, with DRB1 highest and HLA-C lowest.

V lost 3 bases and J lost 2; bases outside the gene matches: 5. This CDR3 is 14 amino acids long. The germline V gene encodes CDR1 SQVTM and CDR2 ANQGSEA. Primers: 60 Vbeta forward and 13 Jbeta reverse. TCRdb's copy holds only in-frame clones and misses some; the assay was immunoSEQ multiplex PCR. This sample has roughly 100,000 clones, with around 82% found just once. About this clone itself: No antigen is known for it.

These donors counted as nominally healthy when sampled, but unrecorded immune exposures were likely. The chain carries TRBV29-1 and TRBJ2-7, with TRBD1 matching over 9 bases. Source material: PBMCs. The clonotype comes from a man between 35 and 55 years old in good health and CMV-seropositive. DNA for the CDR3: TGCAGCGTTGAGCGACAGGGGGAGGCCTACGAGCAGTACTTC. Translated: CSVERQGEAYEQYF.